This T cell receptor (beta chain) was documented in a study of blood T cell repertoires in COVID-19 (dated by TCRdb to 2018 to 2021). Background for the entire study: Samples from collaborators originated in the United States, Italy and Spain and spanned both the acute and convalescent phases of COVID-19. The samples were drawn from the first 160 participants of the ongoing ImmuneRACE study and from 1,254 subjects provided by 6 global collaborators. Where available, HLA class I and class II types were taken from metadata supplied by the sample provider and were not determined by assay-based typing. Sample metadata almost always included a de-identified subject ID, COVID-19 status, age in years and sex. The material from the prospective study consisted of cDNA or gDNA derived from T cells, B-cell-depleted T cells, or PBMCs. The dataset comprised deeply sampled blood TCRbeta repertoires from subjects exposed to, actively infected with, or recovered from COVID-19. The repertoires were released in a freely available public database intended as a resource for research on the immune response to SARS-CoV-2. Points the paper makes about the study in general: The quantity of clinical and demographic metadata differed by source and by participant and was supplied without curation.

Whole blood was collected in K2EDTA tubes by collaborating institutions according to the institutions' own protocols. For TCRbeta analysis, collaborators shipped samples in one of three forms: frozen whole blood, isolated PBMCs, or DNA extracted from either of those sample types. The germline V gene encodes CDR1 SGHNT and CDR2 YYREEE (reference sequence). The CDR3 runs 15 amino acids, cysteine and phenylalanine included. The CDR3 DNA has 45 bases and is translated from base 1. Trimming costs V 4 bases and J 1 base, and their ends lie 14 bases apart. As for this clone: Its antigen target is currently unknown. Base qualities are not at hand, and no much larger clone is one base apart.

TCRbeta CDR3 regions were amplified from genomic DNA using the immunoSEQ Assay, a bias-controlled multiplex PCR. The original pipeline was this. Within the assay, amplification of reference gene primers was used to estimate how many nucleated cells each sample contained. To quantify the absolute abundance of each unique TCRbeta CDR3 rearrangement, sequence reads were collapsed and filtered. Productive Simpson clonality was computed per sample as the square root of Simpson's diversity index over productive rearrangements. Imported from immuneACCESS, the table was reduced by TCRdb to in-frame sequences with V and J called. These copies leave out some clones; in studies compared against another copy, an unresolved V gene accounts for under half, and the cause of the remainder is not known. V, J and clone size were drawn from that table, and D and trimming were deduced from the DNA. The sample data list approximately 70,000 clones, and about four fifths of these were observed just once. The ten largest clones add up to about 5% of the sample.

Material for sequencing was peripheral blood. The sequence is built from TRBV5-4 and TRBJ1-1, with the D segment identity uncertain. The sequence derives from a woman of 80 years or more with active or convalescent COVID-19. The CDR3 protein sequence reads: CASSAEELGNTEAFF. The DNA sequence is given as TGTGCCAGCAGCGCGGAGGAGCTTGGGAACACTGAAGCTTTCTTT.